This paragraph covers one TCR beta chain sequence. What it recognizes is unknown. Germline CDR1 MNHEY, CDR2 SVGAGI. V was clipped by 2 bases and J by 5 bases; unmatched bases: 4. This CDR3 contains 14 residues. This sample is drawn from a study of T cell responses to AZD1222 COVID-19 vaccine. Study observations and caveats: Repertoire collection took place solely once the T cell response had peaked.

Sequencing used immunoSEQ multiplex PCR; TCRdb keeps in-frame clones, though not all of them. The sample holds roughly 120,000 clones; roughly nine tenths are singletons and the top ten take approximately 7.5%. Specimen: peripheral blood, collected on day 0 of AZD1222 vaccination. The receptor's source is an adult in good health. The chain uses TRBV6-5 and TRBJ2-5, with TRBD2 matching over 8 bases. The DNA of the CDR3 is TGTGCCAGCAGTTACCGGACGGGGGGGGAGACCCAGTACTTC. This encodes CASSYRTGGETQYF.